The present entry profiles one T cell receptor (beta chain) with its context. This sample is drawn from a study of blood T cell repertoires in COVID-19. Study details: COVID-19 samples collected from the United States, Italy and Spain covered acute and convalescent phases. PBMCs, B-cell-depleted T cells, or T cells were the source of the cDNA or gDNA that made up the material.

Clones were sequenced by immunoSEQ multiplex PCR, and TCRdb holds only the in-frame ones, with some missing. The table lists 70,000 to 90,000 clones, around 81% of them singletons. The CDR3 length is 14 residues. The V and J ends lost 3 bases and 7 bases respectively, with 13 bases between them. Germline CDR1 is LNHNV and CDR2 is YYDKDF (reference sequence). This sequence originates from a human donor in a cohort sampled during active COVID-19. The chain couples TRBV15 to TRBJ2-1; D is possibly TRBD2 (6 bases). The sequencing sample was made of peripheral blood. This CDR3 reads CATSSVPGVNEQFF. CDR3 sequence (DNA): TGTGCCACCAGCAGTGTTCCGGGGGTGAATGAGCAGTTCTTC.